Below, 16 T cell receptor beta chains from the same sample are listed, as sequenced in a study of T cells expressing NK-cell markers. Reprocessing the 5' RACE reads, TCRdb reports a single entry for every CDR3 protein and omits DNA. The sample data list tens of thousands of distinct CDR3 sequences. Sequenced input: blood T cells: a sorted CD56 or NKG2C T cell subset, CD4+ or CD8+ T cells, or bulk PBMC T cells (not recorded which). The source is a woman between 18 and 69 years old in good health.

J is TRBJ1-5 and V is TRBV12-3 or TRBV12-4; no DNA is available, so the TRBD1 call from TCRdb remains unchecked. The CDR3 is made up of 14 amino acids. CDR3 loop: CASSFGQGAWGKHF.

The V and J genes are TRBV29-1 and TRBJ2-7. Looked up from germline, CDR1 is SQVTM and CDR2 is ANQGSEA. This CDR3 has 15 amino acids. The CDR3: CSVEENYGRTYEQYF.

V gene TRBV5-1 combines with J gene TRBJ2-1; lacking DNA, the TRBD2 call made by TCRdb goes unchecked. CDR3 length equals 18 residues. CDR1 and CDR2 from the germline V gene are SGHRS and YFSETQ. The CDR3 protein is CASSPNPGLAGAYNEQFF.

This chain uses TRBV9 with TRBJ2-3; TCRdb indicates TRBD2, and absent DNA this call remains unverified. The CDR3 covers 16 residues. The germline gives CDR1 SGDLS, CDR2 YYNGEE. CDR3: CASSDASGRIGDTQYF.

The V and J genes are TRBV5-1 and TRBJ1-1. The germline V gene has CDR1 SGHRS and CDR2 YFSETQ. The CDR3 spans 12 residues. CDR3 protein: CASSLREGEAFF.

V is TRBV29-1 and J is TRBJ1-3. This CDR3 region has 14 residues. Germline assignment: CDR1 SQVTM and CDR2 ANQGSEA. Here the CDR3 reads CSVEDEGPGNTIYF.

The chain joins TRBV3-1 to TRBJ1-2. Germline CDR1 and CDR2: LGHDT and YNNKEL (reference sequence). The CDR3 covers 15 residues. CDR3 loop: CASSQDVGSPYGYTF.

The chain combines TRBV4-1 with TRBJ2-6; TCRdb selects TRBD2, and the lack of DNA leaves this call unchecked. CDR1 MGHRA and CDR2 YSYEKL come from the germline V gene. This CDR3 comprises 15 residues. The CDR3 loop reads CASSLRGGGANVLTF.

V gene TRBV4-1 combines with J gene TRBJ2-7; checking the TCRdb D call of TRBD1 is not possible without DNA. This CDR3 spans 12 amino acids. Germline assignment: CDR1 MGHRA and CDR2 YSYEKL. The CDR3 region is CATRDSSYEQYF.

The chain joins TRBV7-9 to TRBJ1-2; there is no DNA to check the TCRdb D call of TRBD1. Germline V gene sequence: CDR1 SEHNR, CDR2 FQNEAQ (reference sequence). The CDR3 sequence is 12 residues long. The CDR3 sequence is CASRTQEPGYTF.

The V and J genes are TRBV15 and TRBJ1-1; TCRdb lists TRBD1, though no DNA is available to test this call. Germline CDR1 is LNHNV and CDR2 is YYDKDF (reference sequence). The CDR3 length is 17 residues. The CDR3 sequence: CATSRGWDRGANTEAFF.

The chain uses TRBV20-1 and TRBJ2-7; the D gene TCRdb calls, TRBD1, cannot be checked with no DNA. CDR3 length: 14 amino acids. In germline, CDR1 is DFQATT, CDR2 SNEGSKA (reference sequence). CDR3 loop: CSARGPTDWGEQYF.

The chain is built from TRBV6-6 and TRBJ1-1. Germline lookup yields CDR1 MNHNY and CDR2 SVGAGI (reference sequence). The CDR3 sequence is 13 residues long. CDR3 residues: CASSSGVNTEAFF.

The genes are TRBV29-1 and TRBJ2-7; TCRdb's D call of TRBD2 is untestable without DNA. Germline CDR1 SQVTM, CDR2 ANQGSEA. The CDR3 contains 11 residues. CDR3 in amino acids: CSVLVIYEQYF.

The chain is built from TRBV6-1 and TRBJ1-2; absent DNA, TCRdb's TRBD1 call cannot be checked. This CDR3 is built from 15 residues. CDR1 MNHNS and CDR2 SASEGT come from the germline V gene. The CDR3: CASSEGVQGWNGYTF.

The chain joins TRBV29-1 to TRBJ1-1; the D call of TRBD1 rests on TCRdb alone, since no DNA is present to check it. CDR1 is SQVTM, CDR2 ANQGSEA, per germline. This CDR3 contains 12 residues. The CDR3 sequence is CSVDRDTTEAFF.